This T cell receptor (beta chain) emerged from a study of blood T cell repertoires in COVID-19 (dated by TCRdb to about 2020). Study-level background: The collaborator samples originated in the United States, Italy and Spain and spanned the acute and convalescent phases of COVID-19. The material from the prospective study consisted of cDNA or gDNA derived from T cells, B-cell-depleted T cells, or PBMCs. Subjects who had been exposed to COVID-19, were actively infected with it, or had recovered from it provided the deeply sampled blood TCRbeta repertoires that made up the dataset. The repertoires were released in a freely available public database intended as a resource for research on the immune response to SARS-CoV-2. The samples were drawn from two sources: the first 160 participants of the ongoing ImmuneRACE study, and 1,254 subjects contributed by 6 global collaborators. The sample metadata nearly always contained a de-identified subject ID, COVID-19 status, age in years and sex. Where available, HLA class I and class II types were taken from metadata supplied by the sample provider and were not determined by assay-based typing.

Participants in the prospective study were aged 18 to 89 years, lived in approximately 26 United States geographic areas, and enrolled through a virtual design. Cohort assignment in the prospective study relied on participant-reported clinical history from a screening survey and a study questionnaire. ImmuneRACE Cohort 3 recovered participants were defined by two consecutive negative NP/OP PCR tests, healthcare professional clearance, or symptom resolution. Mobile phlebotomists in the prospective study collected whole blood, serum and a nasopharyngeal or oropharyngeal swab from every participant. Participants in the prospective study had the option to provide additional blood draws and questionnaires over a roughly two-month period. Prospective study blood samples were shipped either frozen or at room temperature before DNA extraction. Worth noting for this clone: The antigen it recognizes is unknown. Within one base of it there is no much larger clone, and no base qualities were kept.

Trimmed from V: 3 bases; trimmed from J: 0 bases; junction bases lacking a gene match: 4. CDR1 and CDR2 are drawn from the germline V gene: SGDLS, YYNGEE. Counted from cysteine to phenylalanine, this CDR3 has 15 amino acids. Only the CDR3 region is kept as DNA, spanning 45 bases read in frame from base 1. Summary of the overall study and its limitations: How much clinical and demographic metadata was included differed by source and by participant, and the metadata was provided uncurated.

TCRbeta CDR3 regions were amplified from genomic DNA by means of the immunoSEQ Assay, a bias-controlled multiplex PCR. On the authors' methods: Nucleated cell counts per sample were estimated from amplification of reference gene primers within the assay. To quantify the absolute abundance of each unique TCRbeta CDR3 rearrangement, sequence reads were collapsed and filtered. For each sample, productive Simpson clonality was calculated as the square root of Simpson's diversity index across productive rearrangements. The clones in this table, taken by TCRdb from immuneACCESS, are in-frame only. Not every clone is retained; where verified, under half of the shortfall comes from an unresolved V gene, and the cause of the rest is unknown. Clone size and the V and J calls come from that table; the DNA yielded D and trimming. Recorded for this sample are about 220,000 clones; 84% of them occurred a single time. The top ten clonotypes cover less than 7% of the sample.

This receptor chain uses TRBV9 and TRBJ1-2, with 8 junctional bases fitting TRBD1. The sequence was obtained from a woman in her forties who had recovered from COVID-19. Sequenced sample: PBMCs or T cells enriched from blood (not recorded which). The CDR3 has the sequence CASSGPQGANYGYTF. The bases read TGTGCCAGCAGCGGACCACAGGGGGCTAACTATGGCTACACCTTC.